This passage covers 32 T cell receptor beta chains from one sample sequenced in a study of patients and donors after allogeneic stem cell transplantation (TCRdb year 2020). Receptor amplification or capture employed RT-PCR. For sequencing, a NextSeq 550 was employed. In TCRdb, the public reads were trimmed at Q25 with fastp and aligned with MiXCR, with productive beta chains retained. Rows merge per CDR3 protein into single entries with the most common DNA and genes. Recorded for this sample are 920,000 or so distinct CDR3 sequences; roughly 18% of them occurred a single time. The top ten hold 5% to 6.5% of the sample. The sample consisted of blood, either unsorted or a sorted T cell fraction (not recorded which). The receptors come from a human donor who was either an allogeneic HSCT recipient or a stem cell or donor lymphocyte infusion donor (not recorded which). It is not recorded whose cells these are; they may come from a transplant donor.

This chain joins TRBV3-1 and TRBJ2-7; D not certain. The V and J ends lost 0 bases and 5 bases respectively, with 11 bases between them. In germline, CDR1 is LGHDT, CDR2 YNNKEL (reference sequence). The CDR3 covers 14 residues. In DNA form, the CDR3 reads TGTGCCAGCAGCCAAGATCGGTCATCGGACGAGCAGTACTTC. This translates into CASSQDRSSDEQYF.

The chain joins TRBV2 to TRBJ2-2; a possible D gene is TRBD1 (5 bases). V was trimmed by 0 bases and J by 6 bases, leaving 8 bases between them. The CDR3 sequence is 14 residues long. Germline lookup yields CDR1 SNHLY and CDR2 FYNNEI. CDR3 in DNA: TGTGCCAGCAGTGAAGCGATGGGGCCCGGGGAGCTGTTTTTT. This translates into CASSEAMGPGELFF. Filled out from reference TRBV2 and TRBJ2-2, the complete variable domain reads EPEVTQTPSHQVTQMGQEVILRCVPISNHLYFYWYRQILGQKVEFLVSFYNNEISEKSEIFDDQFSVERPDGSNFTLKIRSTKLEDSAMYFCASSEAMGPGELFFGEGSRLTVL.

This clonotype has more than one count but fewer than ten. This chain links TRBV2 with TRBJ1-2, with D possibly being TRBD1 (6 bases). The CDR3 extends over 15 amino acids. Germline lookup yields CDR1 SNHLY and CDR2 FYNNEI. Trimming pared 6 bases from V and 0 bases from J, leaving 14 bases between. CDR3: CASSPTGVANYGYTF. For the CDR3, the DNA is TGTGCCAGCAGCCCGACAGGTGTAGCTAACTATGGCTACACCTTC.

This clonotype was seen more than once but under ten times. V usage is TRBV5-1 and J usage is TRBJ2-5; D call uncertain. This CDR3 comprises 15 residues. V lost 0 bases, J lost 4 bases, and 13 bases lay in between. CDR1 and CDR2 from the germline V gene are SGHRS and YFSETQ. CDR3 nucleotide sequence: TGCGCCAGCAGCTTGGGCGTAGGGCCCGGAGAGACCCAGTACTTC. Translated: CASSLGVGPGETQYF.

This clonotype was detected only once. The chain uses TRBV20-1 and TRBJ1-4, with TRBD1 identical over 9 bases. This CDR3 comprises 14 residues. Unmatched junction bases numbered 7, after V lost 5 bases and J lost 6 bases. CDR1 and CDR2 (germline): DFQATT, SNEGSKA (reference sequence). The CDR3 DNA is TGCAGTGCTCCCCCGGACAGGGGTGATGAAAAACTGTTTTTT. This encodes CSAPPDRGDEKLFF.

The chain recombines TRBV13 with TRBJ2-3, with D tentatively TRBD2 (6 bases). V shed 5 bases and J shed 4 bases, with 13 bases lying between them. The germline CDR1 and CDR2 sequences are PRHDT and FYEKMQ (reference sequence). This CDR3 is 14 amino acids long. The CDR3 DNA follows: TGTGCCAGCAGCGCCACTAGGAGGGCAGATACGCAGTATTTT. Encoded protein: CASSATRRADTQYF.

This clonotype was seen only a few times. The chain combines TRBV5-1 with TRBJ2-1, with D unclear. V was clipped by 3 bases and J by 0 bases, with 10 bases between them. The germline gives CDR1 SGHRS, CDR2 YFSETQ. The CDR3 has 15 residues. The CDR3 reads CASSSDPLSYNEQFF. As DNA, the CDR3 is TGCGCCAGCAGCTCCGACCCACTCTCCTACAATGAGCAGTTCTTC. The entire variable domain, with the rest obtained from reference TRBV5-1 and TRBJ2-1, is as follows: KAGVTQTPRYLIKTRGQQVTLSCSPISGHRSVSWYQQTPGQGLQFLFEYFSETQRNKGNFPGRFSGRQFSNSRSEMNVSTLELGDSALYLCASSSDPLSYNEQFFGPGTRLTVL.

The chain is built from TRBV25-1 and TRBJ2-6; TRBD1 matches 9 bases. The V gene's germline CDR1 is MGHDK and CDR2 SYGVNS. CDR3 length: 18 amino acids. The junction had 10 bases not matched to a gene; V was cut back by 3 bases and J by 4 bases. As DNA, the CDR3 is TGTGCCAGCAGTGACACAGGGGGCCCACGTATCGGGGCCAACGTCCTGACTTTC. Its translation is CASSDTGGPRIGANVLTF.

The genes are TRBV4-3 and TRBJ2-6; 7 nucleotides align to TRBD1. V gave up 4 bases and J gave up 4 bases; unmatched junction bases: 4. CDR1 LGHNA and CDR2 YSLEER come from the germline V gene. The CDR3 contains 15 residues. CDR3 sequence (DNA): TGCGCCAGCAGCCTCGGGACAGTAGGGGCCAACGTCCTGACTTTC. It codes for CASSLGTVGANVLTF.

This clonotype was seen ten or more times. The chain carries TRBV4-3 and TRBJ2-1, with a possible D match to TRBD1 (5 bases). V was clipped by 0 bases and J by 5 bases, with 11 bases between them. Germline V gene lookup returns CDR1 LGHNA and CDR2 YSLEER. The CDR3 length is 15 residues. CDR3 amino acids: CASSQETAGNNEQFF. The CDR3 nucleotides read TGCGCCAGCAGCCAAGAAACGGCAGGGAACAATGAGCAGTTCTTC.

This clonotype was found many times. This rearrangement joins TRBV12-3 or TRBV12-4 to TRBJ1-1, with unresolved D. V was pared by 6 bases and J by 0 bases, with 17 bases between. The CDR3 totals 16 residues. CDR3 sequence (DNA): TGTGCCAGCAGGAATCAGGTGTCTACCATGAACACTGAAGCTTTCTTT. Its translation: CASRNQVSTMNTEAFF.

This chain joins TRBV3-1 and TRBJ2-7; TRBD1 matches at 9 bases. From germline, CDR1 is LGHDT and CDR2 YNNKEL (reference sequence). The CDR3 loop spans 14 amino acids. V dropped 2 bases and J dropped 6; count of bases not matched to a gene: 5. CDR3 nucleotide sequence: TGTGCCAGCAGCCAATTGGGACAGGGTGGCGAGCAGTACTTC. The encoded protein is CASSQLGQGGEQYF.

This clonotype has only a few counts. The chain links TRBV5-6 to TRBJ1-2; weak D call: TRBD1 (6 bases). V gave up 5 bases and J gave up 7 bases, with 15 bases separating them. This CDR3 is 13 amino acids long. Per the germline V gene, CDR1 is SGHDT and CDR2 is YYEEEE. The CDR3 region has the DNA TGTGCCAGCAGTGCCGGACAGCGCCCTGGCTACACCTTC. It translates to CASSAGQRPGYTF.

The V gene is TRBV7-9, the J gene TRBJ2-3; 7 bases align to TRBD2. With 5 bases clipped from V and 5 bases from J, the junction kept 10 bases outside the gene matches. The CDR3 length is 15 residues. Germline values: CDR1 SEHNR, CDR2 FQNEAQ (reference sequence). DNA for the CDR3: TGTGCCAGCAGCCAAAGAGCGGGGCCACGAGATACGCAGTATTTT. This encodes CASSQRAGPRDTQYF.

This clonotype showed up just a few times. V usage is TRBV12-3 or TRBV12-4 and J usage is TRBJ2-7; no reliable D call. Trimming pared 7 bases from V and 2 bases from J, leaving 12 bases between. This CDR3 has 13 amino acids. CDR3 nucleotide sequence: TGTGCCAGCACCCCTCGCGTCACCTACGAGCAGTACTTC. Amino acids: CASTPRVTYEQYF.

The V and J genes are TRBV12-3 or TRBV12-4 and TRBJ2-1, with 9 bases matching TRBD2. CDR3 size: 18 residues. V shed 1 base, J shed 7 bases, and the junction held 14 bases outside the gene matches. CDR3 coding DNA: TGTGCCAGCAGTTTAGTCCCATTGGGCGGGAGGGCCTGGAATGAGCAGTTCTTC. Translation: CASSLVPLGGRAWNEQFF.

A few counts support this clonotype. This sequence joins TRBV6-1 and TRBJ1-3; D is undetermined. Germline V gene lookup returns CDR1 MNHNS and CDR2 SASEGT. Trimming took off 6 bases at V and 0 bases at J, with 15 bases between the two ends. The CDR3 spans 16 residues. The CDR3 nucleotides are TGTGCCAGCAGGGAATCCGGACCGAACTCTGGAAACACCATATATTTT. Its protein product is CASRESGPNSGNTIYF.

The chain joins TRBV6-2 or TRBV6-3 to TRBJ1-1; D may be TRBD1 (5 bases). This CDR3 spans 17 amino acids. CDR1 is MNHEY, CDR2 SVGEGT, per germline. V was pared by 0 bases and J by 1 base, with 15 bases between. The CDR3 bases are TGTGCCAGCAGTTACTCTATCGTTGGAGGGGCGAACACTGAAGCTTTCTTT. Protein product: CASSYSIVGGANTEAFF.

The rearrangement links TRBV7-9 to TRBJ2-3; a possible D gene is TRBD2 (6 bases). Trimming took 2 bases from V and 1 from J, leaving 16 bases between them. The CDR3 runs 17 residues. The germline V gene has CDR1 SEHNR and CDR2 FQNEAQ (reference sequence). The CDR3 DNA follows: TGTGCCAGCAGCTTAACAACTAGCTCGCGGGGCACAGATACGCAGTATTTT. It encodes CASSLTTSSRGTDTQYF.

The gene calls are TRBV3-1 and TRBJ2-1; TRBD2 might be the D (5 bases). The germline V gene has CDR1 LGHDT and CDR2 YNNKEL (reference sequence). CDR3 length equals 15 residues. V was trimmed by 1 base and J by 8 bases, leaving 15 bases between them. The CDR3 nucleotides read TGTGCCAGCAGCCAAGTAGGACTTGCTATAGATGAGCAGTTCTTC. This codes for CASSQVGLAIDEQFF.

This clonotype was counted between two and nine times. The chain joins TRBV9 to TRBJ2-2; a possible D gene is TRBD2 (6 bases). Germline loops: CDR1 SGDLS, CDR2 YYNGEE. This CDR3 is built from 14 residues. V lost 0 bases and J 7 bases, leaving 10 bases between the germline ends. This CDR3 is CASSVARRVGELFF. CDR3 in DNA: TGTGCCAGCAGCGTAGCCAGGAGGGTCGGGGAGCTGTTTTTT.

This clonotype was found a few times. The gene calls are TRBV20-1 and TRBJ2-3; D perhaps matches TRBD2 (6 bases). The length of the CDR3 is 15 residues. Looked up from germline, CDR1 is DFQATT and CDR2 is SNEGSKA (reference sequence). With 6 bases removed from V and 4 bases from J, the gap between germline ends came to 20 bases. CDR3 in DNA: TGCAGTGCATCCCCACGGGCGGGCGGGGCAGATACGCAGTATTTT. Translated, it gives CSASPRAGGADTQYF.

This chain joins TRBV19 and TRBJ2-2; 9 nucleotides align to TRBD1. CDR3 length: 17 residues. Per the germline V gene, CDR1 is LNHDA and CDR2 is SQIVND (reference sequence). The trim removed 5 bases at V and 1 base at J, leaving 8 bases unmatched. The CDR3, as DNA: TGTGCCAGTAGTTTTCCACCGGGACAGGGGAACACCGGGGAGCTGTTTTTT. Translating gives CASSFPPGQGNTGELFF.

The CDR3 here is CASSWHPGESTDTQYF. The CDR3 DNA reads TGTGCCAGCAGTTGGCACCCAGGGGAGAGCACAGATACGCAGTATTTT. The V and J genes are TRBV6-2 or TRBV6-3 and TRBJ2-3; TRBD1 might be the D (6 bases). Deletions cut 4 bases from V and 0 bases from J, with 14 bases between. Looked up from germline, CDR1 is MNHEY and CDR2 is SVGEGT. The CDR3 loop spans 16 amino acids.

There are a few counts of this clonotype. The rearrangement uses TRBV12-3 or TRBV12-4 and TRBJ2-7; a possible D gene is TRBD1 (5 bases). This CDR3 region has 13 residues. Trimming cost V 3 bases and J 2 bases, with 8 bases left between them. The CDR3 reads CASSFRATYEQYF. The CDR3 DNA reads as TGTGCCAGCAGTTTCAGGGCTACCTACGAGCAGTACTTC.

The CDR3 protein is CASSYLGTGGDGYTF. Here the CDR3 DNA reads TGTGCCAGCAGTTATCTCGGGACAGGGGGAGACGGCTACACCTTC. V is TRBV6-5 and J is TRBJ1-2; 11 positions agree with TRBD1. Germline loops: CDR1 MNHEY, CDR2 SVGAGI. Trimming took 3 bases from V and 8 from J; bases not matched to a gene: 8. The CDR3 covers 15 residues.

Of note for this clonotype: A read error is possible here, since a much larger clone lies one base away. The chain carries TRBV4-2 and TRBJ2-2; unclear D gene. CDR3 length equals 16 residues. Germline CDR1 and CDR2: LGHNA and YNFKEQ. Trimming stripped 1 base from V and 2 bases from J, with 11 bases between. The DNA for the CDR3 is TGTGCCAGCAGCCAAGTTGAGACTGGCAACACCGGGGAGCTGTTTTTT. As protein: CASSQVETGNTGELFF.

The gene calls are TRBV6-2 or TRBV6-3 and TRBJ2-7; maybe TRBD2 (5 bases). The CDR3 runs 12 residues. Trimming removed 7 bases at V and 1 base at J, with 8 bases between. Germline values: CDR1 MNHEY, CDR2 SVGEGT. In nucleotides, the CDR3 is TGTGCCAGCATGGAGGTTTCCTACGAGCAGTACTTC. Amino acids: CASMEVSYEQYF.

In its sample, this clonotype was seen a few times. This chain uses TRBV18 with TRBJ2-1; 7 bases fit TRBD2. J gave up 10 bases and V 3 bases, and 3 bases lay outside the gene matches. Germline CDR1 is KGHSH and CDR2 is LQKENI. This CDR3 has 12 amino acids. The CDR3 sequence is CASSPPSGEQFF. DNA for the CDR3: TGTGCCAGCTCACCTCCTAGCGGAGAGCAGTTCTTC.

In this sample, this clonotype turned up a few times. V is TRBV30 and J is TRBJ2-1; 11 bases fit TRBD2. J was trimmed by 6 bases and V by 0 bases; bases with no gene match: 1. In germline, CDR1 is GTSNPN, CDR2 SVGIG (reference sequence). The CDR3 covers 14 residues. For the CDR3, the DNA is TGTGCCTGGAGTGTCCTAGCGGGAGGCAATGAGCAGTTCTTC. Translation: CAWSVLAGGNEQFF.

This clonotype was counted ten times or more. This rearrangement joins TRBV5-6 to TRBJ2-1; TRBD1 matches at 9 bases. J gave up 6 bases and V 1 base, and 5 bases lay outside the gene matches. From germline, CDR1 is SGHDT and CDR2 YYEEEE. This CDR3 has 15 residues. The CDR3 DNA is TGTGCCAGCAGCTTGAGGGACAGGGATGGCAATGAGCAGTTCTTC. Amino acids: CASSLRDRDGNEQFF.

The rearrangement uses TRBV2 and TRBJ1-3; no definite D call. V lost 4 bases, J lost 0 bases, and 7 bases lay in between. This CDR3 contains 14 residues. Germline CDR1 reads SNHLY; CDR2 reads FYNNEI. CDR3 nucleotide sequence: TGTGCCAGCAGTGTGTCAGACTCTGGAAACACCATATATTTT. Translated, it gives CASSVSDSGNTIYF.